Shown below are 24 T cell receptor beta chains from a single sample sequenced in a study of brain T cells in children with intractable seizures. The assay was immunoSEQ multiplex PCR, and TCRdb's table has in-frame clones only and misses some. The table has about 1,500 clones, about four fifths seen once; the top ten hold 20% to 25%. Surgery cases with the highest brain T cell transcript signatures were chosen for sequencing. The material sequenced was resected brain tissue, taken at surgery. These receptors were collected from a boy younger than 18 with focal cortical dysplasia and intractable seizures.

The chain is built from TRBV29-1 and TRBJ2-3, with a tentative D call TRBD2 (6 bases). The CDR3 runs 11 residues. The germline V and J ends were trimmed by 5 bases and 8 bases, with 11 bases remaining between them. Germline CDR1 SQVTM, CDR2 ANQGSEA. In DNA, the CDR3 is TGCAGCGTTCGAATCGGGGGTACGCAGTATTTT. Translation gives CSVRIGGTQYF.

The V and J genes are TRBV12-2 and TRBJ2-3. TRBV12-2 is reported as a pseudogene. The CDR3 length is 15 residues. CDR3 sequence reads: CAILSPAESTDTQYF. CDR3 DNA: TGTGCGATCCTTAGTCCGGCAGAATCCACAGATACGCAGTATTTT.

This clone was detected only once. The chain employs TRBV7-8 and TRBJ1-3; D perhaps matches TRBD1 (5 bases). The germline CDR1 and CDR2 sequences are SGHVS and FQNEAQ. Between the trimmed V and J ends, which lost 3 bases and 0 bases, there was a span of 12 bases. The CDR3 contains 16 residues. CDR3 region: CASSFGTGGSGNTIYF. The CDR3, as DNA: TGTGCCAGCAGCTTCGGTACAGGAGGCTCTGGAAACACCATATATTTT.

The chain joins TRBV9 to TRBJ2-5, with D perhaps given as TRBD1 or TRBD2 (7 bases each). Per the germline V gene, CDR1 is SGDLS and CDR2 is YYNGEE. The CDR3 covers 15 residues. The germline V and J ends were trimmed by 0 bases and 5 bases, with 14 bases remaining between them. The CDR3, as DNA: TGTGCCAGCAGCGTAGGGGAGGGGGCCTATGAGACCCAGTACTTC. This codes for CASSVGEGAYETQYF.

CDR3 sequence (DNA): TGTGCCACCAGTGTAGGCGGCGGCACCCACTATGGCTACACCTTC. Translated: CATSVGGGTHYGYTF. The V gene is TRBV24-1, the J gene TRBJ1-2; no firm D call. Germline CDR1 and CDR2: KGHDR and SFDVKD. CDR3 length: 15 residues. V lost 5 bases and J lost 3, with 15 bases in between.

V usage is TRBV27 and J usage is TRBJ2-3, with TRBD2 matching over 13 bases. Germline CDR1 and CDR2: MNHEY and SMNVEV (reference sequence). V was clipped by 4 bases and J by 7 bases; unmatched bases: 5. The CDR3 is 15 residues long. CDR3 in amino acids: CASSSQTSGRNTQYF. The CDR3 DNA sequence: TGTGCCAGCAGTTCCCAGACTAGCGGGAGGAATACGCAGTATTTT.

The V gene is TRBV7-9, the J gene TRBJ1-1; D possibly corresponds to TRBD1 (6 bases). Germline CDR1 SEHNR, CDR2 FQNEAQ (reference sequence). V lost 5 bases to trimming and J lost 3 bases, with 16 bases between them. The CDR3 extends over 15 amino acids. CDR3 residues: CASSQLRGVDTEAFF. The CDR3 coding sequence is TGTGCCAGCAGCCAGCTAAGGGGGGTTGACACTGAAGCTTTCTTT. Looking up the rest from reference TRBV7-9 and TRBJ1-1 gives the full variable domain: DTGVSQNPRHKITKRGQNVTFRCDPISEHNRLYWYRQTLGQGPEFLTYFQNEAQLEKSRLLSDRFSAERPKGSFSTLEIQRTEQGDSAMYLCASSQLRGVDTEAFFGQGTRLTVV.

The genes are TRBV12-3 or TRBV12-4 and TRBJ2-1; no reliable D call. V gave up 6 bases and J gave up 7 bases, with 10 bases separating them. This CDR3 contains 12 residues. The CDR3 is CASSQNQNEQFF. CDR3 coding DNA: TGTGCCAGCAGCCAGAACCAGAATGAGCAGTTCTTC.

The chain is built from TRBV4-1 and TRBJ1-5; the match to TRBD1 covers 7 bases. The germline gives CDR1 MGHRA, CDR2 YSYEKL. The V and J ends lost 4 bases and 4 bases, in that order; junction bases with no gene match: 10. This CDR3 spans 16 amino acids. CDR3 DNA sequence: TGCGCCAGCAGCCTCACTCTTCAGGGGGGGAATCAGCCCCAGCATTTT. It codes for CASSLTLQGGNQPQHF.

This chain links TRBV29-1 with TRBJ2-2, with 10 positions matching TRBD1. V shed 6 bases and J 7 bases; nucleotides not matched to a gene: 11. The CDR3 contains 15 residues. Germline CDR1 is SQVTM and CDR2 is ANQGSEA. Here the CDR3 reads CSVTVGTGEVGELFF. In nucleotides, the CDR3 is TGCAGCGTCACAGTCGGGACAGGGGAAGTCGGGGAGCTGTTTTTT.

This rearrangement joins TRBV6-5 to TRBJ1-2, with 9 bases that match TRBD1. This CDR3 region has 13 residues. CDR1 MNHEY and CDR2 SVGAGI come from the germline V gene. V gave up 5 bases and J gave up 8 bases; unmatched junction bases: 6. CDR3 residues: CASSPTGGGGYTF. The DNA of the CDR3 is TGTGCCAGCAGTCCGACAGGGGGAGGCGGCTACACCTTC.

The chain recombines TRBV5-8 with TRBJ2-3, with 11 nucleotides matching TRBD2. This CDR3 is 15 amino acids long. In germline, CDR1 is SGHTS, CDR2 YDEGEE. Trimming cost V 0 bases and J 7 bases; bases outside gene matches: 4. CDR3 residues: CASSLGLAGTHTQYF. In nucleotides, the CDR3 is TGTGCCAGCAGCTTGGGACTAGCGGGAACTCATACGCAGTATTTT.

The chain has TRBV19 and TRBJ2-2; 12 nucleotides agree with TRBD1. There are 15 residues in the CDR3. Germline V gene sequence: CDR1 LNHDA, CDR2 SQIVND (reference sequence). V was pared by 4 bases and J by 4 bases, with 1 base of the junction left unmatched. This chain's CDR3 is CASSRDRGRTGELFF. The CDR3 nucleotides read TGTGCCAGTAGTAGGGACAGGGGGCGCACCGGGGAGCTGTTTTTT.

The chain links TRBV5-1 to TRBJ1-6; 11 bases agree with TRBD1. Germline CDR1 is SGHRS and CDR2 is YFSETQ. The CDR3 has 15 amino acids. J was trimmed by 7 bases and V by 0 bases; bases with no gene match: 0. CDR3 region: CASSLGTGGNSPLHF. Here the CDR3 DNA reads TGCGCCAGCAGCTTGGGGACAGGGGGCAATTCACCCCTCCACTTT. The whole variable domain, filled in from reference TRBV5-1 and TRBJ1-6, reads KAGVTQTPRYLIKTRGQQVTLSCSPISGHRSVSWYQQTPGQGLQFLFEYFSETQRNKGNFPGRFSGRQFSNSRSEMNVSTLELGDSALYLCASSLGTGGNSPLHFGNGTRLTVT.

The chain recombines TRBV5-4 with TRBJ2-5; TRBD2 agrees at 10 bases. With V trimmed by 0 bases and J by 4 bases, 3 bases remained unmatched. Germline CDR1 SGHNT, CDR2 YYREEE (reference sequence). The CDR3 loop spans 15 amino acids. In DNA, the CDR3 is TGTGCCAGCAGCTTGGATCTAGCGGGGGCAGAGACCCAGTACTTC. The encoded protein is CASSLDLAGAETQYF.

This clone has a single count. The genes are TRBV29-1 and TRBJ1-1, with 8 positions matching TRBD1. The V gene end was trimmed by 2 bases and the J gene end by 3 bases; junction bases not matched to a gene: 2. Germline V lookup: CDR1 SQVTM, CDR2 ANQGSEA. The CDR3 runs 13 residues. For the CDR3, the DNA is TGCAGCGTTGAACAGGGGGCCTACACTGAAGCTTTCTTT. Its translation is CSVEQGAYTEAFF.

V is TRBV20-1 and J is TRBJ2-2, with D uncertain. Per the germline V gene, CDR1 is DFQATT and CDR2 is SNEGSKA (reference sequence). V lost 6 bases to trimming and J lost 7 bases, with 9 bases between them. The CDR3 has 11 amino acids. CDR3 loop: CSASRYGELFF. Written as DNA, the CDR3 is TGCAGTGCCAGTAGGTACGGGGAGCTGTTTTTT.

The J gene is TRBJ1-3, the V gene TRBV6-7; the D gene is possibly TRBD1 (5 bases). TRBV6-7 qualifies as an ORF whose function is uncertain. The CDR3 extends over 17 amino acids. Trimming left V 3 bases short and J 5 bases short, with 20 bases between. CDR3 sequence (DNA): TGTGCCAGCAGTTATTCTGAGTCGGGGGATATCAGAAACACCATATATTTT. Residues: CASSYSESGDIRNTIYF.

This chain uses TRBV6-2 or TRBV6-3 with TRBJ2-6, with 14 bases matching TRBD2. V shed 4 bases, J shed 3 bases, and the junction held 2 bases outside the gene matches. The length of the CDR3 is 17 residues. Germline lookup yields CDR1 MNHEY and CDR2 SVGEGT. The CDR3 DNA follows: TGTGCCAGCAGTTCGGGACTAGCGGGAGATGGGGCCAACGTCCTGACTTTC. Its protein is CASSSGLAGDGANVLTF.

The V and J genes are TRBV27 and TRBJ1-2; the match to TRBD1 covers 9 bases. Germline CDR1 and CDR2: MNHEY and SMNVEV (reference sequence). This CDR3 spans 16 amino acids. V gave up 6 bases and J gave up 3 bases; unmatched junction bases: 11. The CDR3 DNA reads as TGTGCCAGCAGCACAAACAGGGGGCCCCGTGACTATGGCTACACCTTC. Translated, it gives CASSTNRGPRDYGYTF.

This chain joins TRBV19 and TRBJ2-7; 7 bases are shared with TRBD1. J gave up 3 bases and V 5 bases, and 4 bases lay outside the gene matches. Per the germline V gene, CDR1 is LNHDA and CDR2 is SQIVND (reference sequence). There are 13 residues in the CDR3. CDR3 in amino acids: CASSFRQGYEQYV. The DNA for the CDR3 is TGTGCCAGTAGTTTTCGACAGGGCTACGAGCAGTACGTC.

The rearrangement uses TRBV2 and TRBJ2-1; D is possibly TRBD1 (7 bases). V was cut by 4 bases and J by 7 bases, with 23 bases left in between. The germline V gene has CDR1 SNHLY and CDR2 FYNNEI. The CDR3 has 17 amino acids. CDR3 in amino acids: CASSGIEVRAGGNEQFF. The DNA of the CDR3 is TGTGCCAGCAGTGGTATCGAGGTGAGGGCAGGGGGGAATGAGCAGTTCTTC.

A few counts support this clone. The chain has TRBV7-9 and TRBJ2-7; D remains unclear. The CDR3 has 13 amino acids. The germline V and J ends were trimmed by 1 base and 0 bases, with 4 bases remaining between them. Germline V gives CDR1 SEHNR, CDR2 FQNEAQ (reference sequence). Here the CDR3 reads CASSLESSYEQYF. The DNA of the CDR3 is TGTGCCAGCAGCTTAGAGTCCTCCTACGAGCAGTACTTC. The whole variable domain, remainder taken from reference TRBV7-9 and TRBJ2-7, is DTGVSQNPRHKITKRGQNVTFRCDPISEHNRLYWYRQTLGQGPEFLTYFQNEAQLEKSRLLSDRFSAERPKGSFSTLEIQRTEQGDSAMYLCASSLESSYEQYFGPGTRLTVT.

This chain's CDR3 is CASTERGGRETQYF. CDR3 in DNA: TGCGCCAGCACCGAGCGGGGGGGCCGGGAGACCCAGTACTTC. The rearrangement links TRBV5-1 to TRBJ2-5; 10 positions match TRBD2. The V segment lost 6 bases and the J segment 5 bases; nucleotides outside the gene matches: 7. This CDR3 comprises 14 residues. Germline V CDR1 and CDR2: SGHRS, YFSETQ. Combining the CDR3 with reference TRBV5-1 and TRBJ2-5 gives the whole variable domain KAGVTQTPRYLIKTRGQQVTLSCSPISGHRSVSWYQQTPGQGLQFLFEYFSETQRNKGNFPGRFSGRQFSNSRSEMNVSTLELGDSALYLCASTERGGRETQYFGPGTRLLVL.